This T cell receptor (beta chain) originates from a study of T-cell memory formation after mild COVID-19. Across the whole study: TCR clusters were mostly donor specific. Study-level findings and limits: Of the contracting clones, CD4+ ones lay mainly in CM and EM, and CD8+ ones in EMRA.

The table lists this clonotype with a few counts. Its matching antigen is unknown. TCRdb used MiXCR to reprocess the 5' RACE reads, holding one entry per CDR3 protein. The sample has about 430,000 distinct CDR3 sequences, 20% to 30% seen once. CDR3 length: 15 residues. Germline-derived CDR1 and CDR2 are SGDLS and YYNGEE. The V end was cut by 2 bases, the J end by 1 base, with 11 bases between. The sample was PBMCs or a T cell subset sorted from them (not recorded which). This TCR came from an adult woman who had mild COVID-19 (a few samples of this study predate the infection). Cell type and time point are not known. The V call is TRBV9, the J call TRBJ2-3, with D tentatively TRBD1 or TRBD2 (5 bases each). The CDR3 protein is CASSVNWDGTDTQYF. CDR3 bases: TGTGCCAGCAGCGTGAATTGGGACGGCACAGATACGCAGTATTTT.